This is a list of T cell receptor beta chains from one sample in a study of neurological immune-mediated disorders. A single record per CDR3 protein comes from TCRdb applying MiXCR to the 5' RACE reads. Of around 64,000 distinct CDR3 sequences in the sample, 2.5% to 4% were seen once. Specimen: PBMCs. The receptor set was obtained from a woman in her 50s with multiple sclerosis. Both conserved end residues are part of each CDR3. Each record gives: CDR3 DNA, CDR3 protein, V gene, D gene, J gene, clone size. The D gene is left open where the match is weak. Size tells how often a clone was seen (once, few, many) or the class of an expanded clone, and some rows leave it out.

TGTGCCAGCAGTAACCCAGTCTCCCAGTACTTC,CASSNPVSQYF,TRBV6-2/TRBV6-3,NA,TRBJ2-5,many
TGCAGTGCTGGAAAGCGGGAGGTCAGAGATACGCAGTATTTT,CSAGKREVRDTQYF,TRBV20-1,TRBD2,TRBJ2-3,many
TGCAGTGCTAGTCGGCTCGGGAATGAGCAGTTCTTC,CSASRLGNEQFF,TRBV20-1,NA,TRBJ2-1,many
TGCGCCAGCAGCTTGGACGGCACAGATGGCTACACCTTC,CASSLDGTDGYTF,TRBV5-1,NA,TRBJ1-2,many
TGCAGTGTTGCCGGCGGAAGCGGCTACACCTTC,CSVAGGSGYTF,TRBV20-1,NA,TRBJ1-2,many
TGTGCCAGTACTTCCCGGGAGATCCTCTACGAGCAGTACTTC,CASTSREILYEQYF,TRBV28,NA,TRBJ2-7,many
TGCAGTGCTTCGGACACTTTAACCCTCCACTTT,CSASDTLTLHF,TRBV20-1,NA,TRBJ1-6,many
TGTGCCAGCTCACCACCGGTAGGGCCGCGTGAAGCTTTCTTT,CASSPPVGPREAFF,TRBV18,NA,TRBJ1-1,NA
TGCAGTGCTAGCGGGGACCCTGATCAGCCCCAGCATTTT,CSASGDPDQPQHF,TRBV20-1,NA,TRBJ1-5,many
TGTGCCAGCACCCATTCGTGGGGTACCCAAGAGACCCAGTACTTC,CASTHSWGTQETQYF,TRBV6-1,NA,TRBJ2-5,NA
TGTGCCAGCAGCACCTCCGGGACGGTGAACACCGGGGAGCTGTTTTTT,CASSTSGTVNTGELFF,TRBV7-2,NA,TRBJ2-2,many
TGTGCCACCAGCAGAGGGGCGGGGGACGGCTACACCTTC,CATSRGAGDGYTF,TRBV15,NA,TRBJ1-2,many
TGTGCCAGCAGCTTAAGGGACAATGAGCAGTTCTTC,CASSLRDNEQFF,TRBV7-9,NA,TRBJ2-1,many
TGCGCCAGCAGCAGAGGACAGGGTGGGGATTATAATTCACCCCTCCACTTT,CASSRGQGGDYNSPLHF,TRBV5-1,TRBD1,TRBJ1-6,many
TGTGCCACCAGCAGAGCGGGAGGGTCAAATCAGCCCCAGCATTTT,CATSRAGGSNQPQHF,TRBV15,NA,TRBJ1-5,many
TGTGCCAGCAGTTTTTTCACAGGGGGCTCCGGGGAGCTGTTTTTT,CASSFFTGGSGELFF,TRBV12-3/TRBV12-4,TRBD1,TRBJ2-2,many
TGTGCCAGCAGCTCCGCGACTAGCGGGGGCCGCCTGGGTACGCAGTATTTT,CASSSATSGGRLGTQYF,TRBV7-2,TRBD2,TRBJ2-3,many
TGTGCCAGCAGCTTCGGACAGACCTACGAGCAGTACTTC,CASSFGQTYEQYF,TRBV11-3,NA,TRBJ2-7,many
TGCAGTGCTAGCGGGGTTGGAGAGACCCAGTACTTC,CSASGVGETQYF,TRBV20-1,NA,TRBJ2-5,many
TGTGCCAGCAGCTTGACAGCAGATACGCAGTATTTT,CASSLTADTQYF,TRBV7-2,NA,TRBJ2-3,many
TGTGCCAGCGTGCTCGGCCGCGTTAAGACTGAAGCTTTCTTT,CASVLGRVKTEAFF,TRBV12-3/TRBV12-4,NA,TRBJ1-1,many
TGCGCCAGCAGCCCGCAGGCAGGACAAGGCACAGATACGCAGTATTTT,CASSPQAGQGTDTQYF,TRBV5-1,NA,TRBJ2-3,many
TGTGCCAGCACTTACACACAGGGACGTGAGGGCTACACCTTC,CASTYTQGREGYTF,TRBV28,NA,TRBJ1-2,many
TGTGCCATCAGTGAACTGGACAGGGAGGTAGATGAGCAGTTCTTC,CAISELDREVDEQFF,TRBV10-3,TRBD1,TRBJ2-1,many
TGTGCCAGCAGCGTGGCACAGGGCGTTTCGGCCGGGGAGCTGTTTTTT,CASSVAQGVSAGELFF,TRBV9,NA,TRBJ2-2,many
TGTGCCAGCAGCCAAAACCCCGAGAACACTGAAGCTTTCTTT,CASSQNPENTEAFF,TRBV7-3,NA,TRBJ1-1,medium-sized
TGTGCCACCAGCTTAGATTTTGGTAGGGCCGCAGGGGCGAATTCAACCCTCAACTTT,CATSLDFGRAAGANSTLNF,TRBV7-8,NA,TRBJ1-6,once
TGCAGCGCCACGGGAGCGGGAAAAGAGACCCAGTACTTC,CSATGAGKETQYF,TRBV20-1,TRBD2,TRBJ2-5,many
TGTGCCAGCAGGCTAACTCAGGGGGGGAACACTGAAGCTTTCTTT,CASRLTQGGNTEAFF,TRBV7-2,TRBD1,TRBJ1-1,many
TGCAGTCAGTTCTCGACAGGAGCTAGCACAGATACGCAGTATTTT,CSQFSTGASTDTQYF,TRBV20-1,NA,TRBJ2-3,many
TGCAGTGCAACTGCGGGACTAGCGGTCTACTACAATGAGCAGTTCTTC,CSATAGLAVYYNEQFF,TRBV20-1,TRBD2,TRBJ2-1,many
TGCAGTGCAGGCGACAGGGGGCCCGTCGGCGTGGAGCAGTACTTC,CSAGDRGPVGVEQYF,TRBV20-1,TRBD1,TRBJ2-7,many
TGTGCCAGCAGCCCGTCCGCCACCTTC,CASSPSATF,TRBV5-8,NA,TRBJ1-2,many
TGCAGCTTTACATGGGCGAGGGAGACCCAGTACTTC,CSFTWARETQYF,TRBV29-1,NA,TRBJ2-5,many
TGTGCCAGCAGAAGGAACACTGAAGCTTTCTTT,CASRRNTEAFF,TRBV12-3/TRBV12-4,NA,TRBJ1-1,many
TGTGCCAGCAGTCTACAGGGGCGGGGAGGCTACACCTTC,CASSLQGRGGYTF,TRBV27,TRBD1,TRBJ1-2,NA